This T cell receptor (beta chain) is from a study of radiation and T cells in renal cell carcinoma. Background on the study: Nephrectomy followed 15 Gy stereotactic body radiation by 4 weeks.

The CDR3 extends over 11 amino acids. The germline V gene has CDR1 SGHRS and CDR2 YFSETQ. V shed 4 bases and J shed 2 bases, with 3 bases lying between them. Overall study findings and caveats: Top tumor clonotypes rose in blood 2 weeks post-radiation, then contracted.

Clones were read by immunoSEQ multiplex PCR, and TCRdb kept only the in-frame ones, dropping some. Here the sample spans 150,000 to 180,000 clones, 87% being singletons. The time point: blood 2 weeks post-SBRT. The treatment was: 15 Gy SBRT to primary tumor, nephrectomy 4 weeks later. Radiation-treated patients gave blood at baseline, week 2 and week 4. The patient's renal cell carcinoma had clear cell pathology. In regard to this clone: Its antigen is not identified.

The TCR originated in a woman aged 45-65 years with renal cell carcinoma. Sample: blood, taken from a patient whose treatment included radiotherapy and nephrectomy. The chain employs TRBV5-1 and TRBJ2-5; D is undetermined. CDR3: CASSQQETQYF. As DNA, the CDR3 is TGCGCCAGCAGCCAACAAGAGACCCAGTACTTC.